This T cell receptor (beta chain) was documented in a study of early T cells in non-severe SARS-CoV-2 infection. Whole-study context: Whole-blood bulk RNA, unsorted, was sequenced, and chains were unpaired.

This CDR3 spans 12 amino acids. The germline V and J ends were trimmed by 7 bases and 9 bases, with 15 bases remaining between them. Germline V gene data show CDR1 as SGHAT and CDR2 as FQNNGV. This clonotype was recorded at least ten times. Unique molecular identifiers were affixed to single, distinct cDNA molecules. One entry per CDR3 protein, called by TCRdb with MiXCR from the 5' RACE reads. The data show roughly 100,000 distinct CDR3 sequences, with approximately 13% seen just once and over 2% held by the top ten. Sequenced input: whole blood. This rearrangement joins TRBV11-2 to TRBJ1-1; no clear D gene. The receptor comes from an adult who was a healthcare worker with PCR-confirmed SARS-CoV-2 infection or an uninfected control (not recorded which). The CDR3 reads CASTAGPGKAFF. CDR3 sequence (DNA): TGTGCCAGCACCGCCGGCCCGGGGAAAGCTTTCTTT.